Shown below are 29 T cell receptor beta chains from a single sample sequenced in a study of blood T cell repertoires in COVID-19. Data came from immunoSEQ multiplex PCR; TCRdb stores just in-frame clones and leaves some out. The sample lists approximately 81,000 clones; about four fifths were seen once. Sequencing was performed on peripheral blood. All receptors come from a human donor in a cohort sampled during active COVID-19.

The chain uses TRBV16 and TRBJ1-1; 8 nucleotides align to TRBD1. Germline-derived CDR1 and CDR2 are KGHSY and FQNENV. V lost 2 bases and J lost 10; bases outside the gene matches: 12. This CDR3 has 15 residues. CDR3 DNA: TGTGCCAGCAGCCAAGCCGGGCAGGGGGCCTCCGGAGCTTTCTTT. Its translation is CASSQAGQGASGAFF.

The rearrangement joins TRBV7-9 to TRBJ1-1; D may be TRBD1 (6 bases). V was cut by 5 bases and J by 8 bases, with 12 bases left in between. The CDR3 length is 12 residues. Germline V CDR1 and CDR2: SEHNR, FQNEAQ (reference sequence). CDR3 residues: CASSRDTGEAFF. The CDR3 DNA follows: TGTGCCAGCAGCCGAGACACAGGGGAAGCTTTCTTT.

The gene calls are TRBV5-5 and TRBJ2-3; the match to TRBD1 covers 10 bases. With V trimmed by 3 bases and J by 0 bases, 4 bases remained unmatched. In germline, CDR1 is SGHKS, CDR2 YYEKEE (reference sequence). The CDR3 has 16 amino acids. CDR3 in amino acids: CASSWGQGTSTDTQYF. CDR3 nucleotides: TGTGCCAGCAGCTGGGGACAGGGGACAAGCACAGATACGCAGTATTTT.

This clone came up a few times. V usage is TRBV7-2 and J usage is TRBJ1-2; maybe TRBD1 (6 bases). The V end was cut by 3 bases, the J end by 7 bases, with 9 bases between. Germline CDR1 is SGHTA and CDR2 is FQGNSA. CDR3 length equals 12 residues. The CDR3 here is CASSFDRPGYTF. The DNA of the CDR3 is TGTGCCAGCAGCTTCGACAGGCCTGGCTACACCTTC.

The rearrangement links TRBV6-2 or TRBV6-3 to TRBJ1-3, with D hard to call. The germline V gene has CDR1 MNHEY and CDR2 SVGEGT. V was cut by 3 bases and J by 0 bases, with 9 bases left in between. This CDR3 has 15 amino acids. The CDR3 region has the DNA TGTGCCAGCAGTTATCTCCGGGGCTCTGGAAACACCATATATTTT. Translated: CASSYLRGSGNTIYF.

In regard to this clone: This sample also contains other DNA sequences that code for the same CDR3. This chain links TRBV19 with TRBJ1-2, with D perhaps TRBD1 (6 bases). Germline V gene sequence: CDR1 LNHDA, CDR2 SQIVND (reference sequence). With 3 bases removed from V and 2 bases from J, the gap between germline ends came to 7 bases. This CDR3 is 13 amino acids long. The CDR3 bases are TGTGCCAGTAGTATTCAGGGGAACTATGGCTACACCTTC. Its protein product is CASSIQGNYGYTF. The variable domain in full, completed from reference TRBV19 and TRBJ1-2, reads DGGITQSPKYLFRKEGQNVTLSCEQNLNHDAMYWYRQDPGQGLRLIYYSQIVNDFQKGDIAEGYSVSREKKESFPLTVTSAQKNPTAFYLCASSIQGNYGYTFGSGTRLTVV.

The rearrangement uses TRBV7-8 and TRBJ2-7; D is uncertain. The CDR3 length is 13 residues. The germline gives CDR1 SGHVS, CDR2 FQNEAQ. V was shortened by 5 bases and J by 3 bases, with 11 bases between the two germline ends. The CDR3 reads CASSLTSDYEQYF. The CDR3 DNA reads TGTGCCAGCAGCCTTACATCAGACTACGAGCAGTACTTC.

This chain uses TRBV2 with TRBJ2-1, with TRBD1 identical over 7 bases. The V gene's germline CDR1 is SNHLY and CDR2 FYNNEI. J was trimmed by 10 bases and V by 5 bases; bases with no gene match: 2. This CDR3 is built from 11 residues. CDR3: CASSRGQEQFF. The CDR3, as DNA: TGTGCCAGCAGTAGGGGACAGGAGCAGTTCTTC.

CDR3 in amino acids: CASSRDRVGYEQYF. The CDR3 DNA reads TGCGCCAGCAGCCGGGACAGGGTGGGCTACGAGCAGTACTTC. This chain joins TRBV5-1 and TRBJ2-7, with 9 bases aligning to TRBD1. CDR1 is SGHRS, CDR2 YFSETQ, per germline. V was clipped by 4 bases and J by 3 bases; unmatched bases: 5. CDR3 length: 14 residues. The full variable domain, its missing parts supplied by reference TRBV5-1 and TRBJ2-7, is KAGVTQTPRYLIKTRGQQVTLSCSPISGHRSVSWYQQTPGQGLQFLFEYFSETQRNKGNFPGRFSGRQFSNSRSEMNVSTLELGDSALYLCASSRDRVGYEQYFGPGTRLTVT.

This clone was found once. The chain carries TRBV4-2 and TRBJ1-2; D gene ambiguous. The CDR3 loop spans 15 amino acids. V shed 1 base and J shed 5 bases, with 14 bases lying between them. Germline CDR1 is LGHNA and CDR2 is YNFKEQ. This CDR3 reads CASSQVYLNDYGYTF. CDR3 in DNA: TGTGCCAGCAGCCAAGTCTATCTTAATGATTATGGCTACACCTTC.

This chain links TRBV27 with TRBJ1-1, with a weak D call TRBD1 (6 bases). Per the germline V gene, CDR1 is MNHEY and CDR2 is SMNVEV (reference sequence). This CDR3 comprises 14 residues. The V and J ends lost 6 bases and 8 bases respectively, with 19 bases between them. CDR3: CASRIGQSRLEAFF. The CDR3 DNA follows: TGTGCCAGCAGGATTGGACAGTCTAGGCTGGAAGCTTTCTTT.

The rearrangement links TRBV5-1 to TRBJ2-1, with a possible D match to TRBD2 (5 bases). Germline CDR1 and CDR2: SGHRS and YFSETQ. V was cut by 0 bases and J by 4 bases, with 14 bases left in between. The CDR3 consists of 16 residues. DNA for the CDR3: TGCGCCAGCAGCTTGGCCACGGCAAGGACTTACAATGAGCAGTTCTTC. It translates to CASSLATARTYNEQFF.

This sequence joins TRBV25-1 and TRBJ1-2; the D gene is possibly TRBD1 (5 bases). The V end was cut by 8 bases, the J end by 7 bases, with 11 bases between. CDR3 length: 11 residues. CDR1 is MGHDK and CDR2 is SYGVNS in the germline V gene. The CDR3 region has the DNA TGTGCCAGCGGACAACTATCTGGCTACACCTTC. Encoded protein: CASGQLSGYTF.

CDR3 sequence: CAISESSRGSGEQYF. The CDR3 DNA reads as TGTGCCATCAGTGAGTCGTCACGGGGGTCGGGAGAGCAGTACTTC. V and J are TRBV10-3 and TRBJ2-7; D possibly corresponds to TRBD2 (6 bases). CDR3 length: 15 residues. Germline V gene sequence: CDR1 ENHRY, CDR2 SYGVKD. Trimming left V 0 bases short and J 7 bases short, with 16 bases between.

This chain connects TRBV7-3 to TRBJ1-2, with D hard to call. V was clipped by 5 bases and J by 3 bases, with 13 bases between them. The germline CDR1 and CDR2 sequences are SGHTA and FQGTGA. This CDR3 is built from 14 residues. DNA for the CDR3: TGTGCCAGCAGCCCCCTGGGCCTTGACTATGGCTACACCTTC. Its protein product is CASSPLGLDYGYTF.

V and J are TRBV29-1 and TRBJ2-5, with a possible D match to TRBD1 (6 bases). The CDR3 length is 13 residues. V shed 5 bases and J shed 4 bases, with 14 bases lying between them. Germline lookup yields CDR1 SQVTM and CDR2 ANQGSEA. CDR3 nucleotides: TGCAGCGTTCAGATAGGGGGACGAGAGACCCAGTACTTC. Translation gives CSVQIGGRETQYF.

The rearrangement joins TRBV4-1 to TRBJ2-6, with 10 bases identical to TRBD2. This CDR3 is built from 19 residues. V was pared by 3 bases and J by 4 bases, with 12 bases of the junction left unmatched. Per the germline V gene, CDR1 is MGHRA and CDR2 is YSYEKL. In nucleotides, the CDR3 is TGCGCCAGCAGCCAGGGTGAGCGGGGGGGCACCTCCGGGGCCAACGTCCTGACTTTC. Its protein product is CASSQGERGGTSGANVLTF.

This chain uses TRBV11-2 with TRBJ2-1; 8 bases line up with TRBD1. With 5 bases clipped from V and 1 base from J, the junction kept 4 bases outside the gene matches. The CDR3 contains 15 residues. The germline V gene encodes CDR1 SGHAT and CDR2 FQNNGV. The CDR3 loop is CASSPGQGSYNEQFF. CDR3 in DNA: TGTGCCAGCAGCCCCGGACAGGGTTCCTACAATGAGCAGTTCTTC.

This rearrangement joins TRBV6-6 to TRBJ1-4, with 8 bases aligning to TRBD1. The CDR3 is made up of 14 amino acids. Germline V CDR1 and CDR2: MNHNY, SVGAGI (reference sequence). With V trimmed by 5 bases and J by 4 bases, 3 bases remained unmatched. CDR3 nucleotide sequence: TGTGCCAGCAGTGGAGGACAGGGTAATGAAAAACTGTTTTTT. Translation: CASSGGQGNEKLFF.

The V gene is TRBV30, the J gene TRBJ1-6; 9 nucleotides align to TRBD1. V shed 5 bases and J 6 bases; nucleotides not matched to a gene: 11. CDR1 and CDR2 from the germline V gene are GTSNPN and SVGIG (reference sequence). The CDR3 length is 16 residues. The CDR3 DNA reads as TGTGCCTGGGAGATACCACAGGGGGCAGGTAATTCACCCCTCCACTTT. The encoded protein is CAWEIPQGAGNSPLHF.

V and J are TRBV5-5 and TRBJ1-5; TRBD1 agrees at 7 bases. There are 14 residues in the CDR3. V shed 7 bases, J shed 7 bases, and the junction held 11 bases outside the gene matches. Germline assignment: CDR1 SGHKS and CDR2 YYEKEE (reference sequence). CDR3 DNA sequence: TGTGCCAGCCAGAGCTTCTCAGGGGGACAGCCCCAGCATTTT. Translated: CASQSFSGGQPQHF.

V usage is TRBV29-1 and J usage is TRBJ2-7, with TRBD2 matching over 10 bases. The junction had 3 bases not matched to a gene; V was cut back by 6 bases and J by 4 bases. Per the germline V gene, CDR1 is SQVTM and CDR2 is ANQGSEA. The CDR3 length is 12 residues. CDR3 sequence reads: CSVSSGGYEQYF. For the CDR3, the DNA is TGCAGCGTCTCTAGCGGGGGTTACGAGCAGTACTTC.

The J gene is TRBJ1-1, the V gene TRBV29-1; D is unclear. Trimming took 4 bases from V and 2 from J, leaving 11 bases between them. Germline V gives CDR1 SQVTM, CDR2 ANQGSEA. The CDR3 runs to 13 residues. CDR3 sequence: CSVVSSGNTEAFF. CDR3 bases: TGCAGCGTTGTTTCGTCAGGCAACACTGAAGCTTTCTTT. Variable domain in full (rest from reference TRBV29-1 and TRBJ1-1): SAVISQKPSRDICQRGTSLTIQCQVDSQVTMMFWYRQQPGQSLTLIATANQGSEATYESGFVIDKFPISRPNLTFSTLTVSNMSPEDSSIYLCSVVSSGNTEAFFGQGTRLTVV.

For the CDR3, the DNA is TGTGCCAGCAGCGACGGTATAGCAGATTTTTCACCCCTCCACTTT. Amino acids: CASSDGIADFSPLHF. The rearrangement uses TRBV7-9 and TRBJ1-6; D is unclear. Germline V gene sequence: CDR1 SEHNR, CDR2 FQNEAQ (reference sequence). The V and J ends lost 5 bases and 9 bases respectively, with 17 bases between them. This CDR3 is built from 15 residues. Combining the CDR3 with reference TRBV7-9 and TRBJ1-6 gives the whole variable domain DTGVSQNPRHKITKRGQNVTFRCDPISEHNRLYWYRQTLGQGPEFLTYFQNEAQLEKSRLLSDRFSAERPKGSFSTLEIQRTEQGDSAMYLCASSDGIADFSPLHFGNGTRLTVT.

The V gene is TRBV2, the J gene TRBJ1-1, with a tentative D call TRBD1 (6 bases). This CDR3 is 13 amino acids long. Germline CDR1 is SNHLY and CDR2 is FYNNEI. Deletions cut 6 bases from V and 7 bases from J, with 15 bases between. The CDR3 region has the DNA TGTGCCAGCAGGGAAAACAGGGAAGGTGAAGCTTTCTTT. It codes for CASRENREGEAFF.

This clone was seen a single time. The genes are TRBV19 and TRBJ1-1; D perhaps matches TRBD1 (6 bases). Trimming took 8 bases from V and 8 from J, leaving 9 bases between them. Looked up from germline, CDR1 is LNHDA and CDR2 is SQIVND (reference sequence). The CDR3 loop spans 10 amino acids. The CDR3 here is CASADREAFF. For the CDR3, the DNA is TGTGCCAGTGCCGACAGGGAAGCTTTCTTT.

The rearrangement joins TRBV7-3 to TRBJ2-5; a possible D gene is TRBD1 (5 bases). The CDR3 extends over 14 amino acids. The V end was cut by 4 bases, the J end by 5 bases, with 14 bases between. Germline CDR1 and CDR2: SGHTA and FQGTGA. The CDR3 region has the DNA TGTGCCAGCAGCTCATCCAATGGGGCGGAGACCCAGTACTTC. Protein sequence: CASSSSNGAETQYF.

In this sample, this clone turned up a few times. This rearrangement joins TRBV14 to TRBJ1-2, with 8 positions matching TRBD1. V was clipped by 3 bases and J by 3 bases; unmatched bases: 3. The CDR3 is 14 amino acids. Germline V gives CDR1 SGHDN, CDR2 FVKESK. The CDR3 DNA follows: TGTGCCAGCAGCCATCTGGACAGGGACTATGGCTACACCTTC. Translation: CASSHLDRDYGYTF.

V is TRBV3-1 (or the pseudogene TRBV3-2) and J is TRBJ1-1; possibly TRBD1 for D (6 bases). The length of the CDR3 is 16 residues. Looked up from germline, CDR1 is LGHDT and CDR2 is YNNKEL (reference sequence). V was trimmed by 3 bases and J by 1 base, leaving 15 bases between them. The CDR3 is CASSHYRENGNTEAFF. In DNA, the CDR3 is TGTGCCAGCAGCCATTACAGGGAGAATGGGAACACTGAAGCTTTCTTT.